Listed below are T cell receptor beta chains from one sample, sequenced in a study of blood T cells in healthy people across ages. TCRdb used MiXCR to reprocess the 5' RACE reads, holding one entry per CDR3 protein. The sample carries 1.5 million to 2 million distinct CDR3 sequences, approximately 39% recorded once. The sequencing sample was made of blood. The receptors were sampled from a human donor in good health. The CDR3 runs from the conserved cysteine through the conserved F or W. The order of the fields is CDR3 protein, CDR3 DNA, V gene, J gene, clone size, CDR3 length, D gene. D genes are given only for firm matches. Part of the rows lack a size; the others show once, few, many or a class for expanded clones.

CDR3: CASSSSPRQTNTEAFF
DNA: TGTGCCAGCAGCTCCTCTCCCCGACAGACGAACACTGAAGCTTTCTTT
V: TRBV7-9
J: TRBJ1-1
size: -
length: 16
D: -

CDR3: CASSLVAGGASYEQYF
DNA: TGCGCCAGCAGCTTGGTCGCGGGGGGGGCCTCCTACGAGCAGTACTTC
V: TRBV5-1
J: TRBJ2-7
size: -
length: 16
D: TRBD2

CDR3: CASSRGVSHGYTF
DNA: TGTGCCAGCAGCCGGGGGGTTTCCCATGGCTACACCTTC
V: TRBV7-2
J: TRBJ1-2
size: -
length: 13
D: -

CDR3: CASINSRTGPSCEQYF
DNA: TGTGCCAGCATCAACTCCAGGACAGGTCCCTCCTGCGAGCAGTACTTC
V: TRBV6-2/TRBV6-3
J: TRBJ2-7
size: -
length: 16
D: TRBD1

CDR3: CATSRPGSPRHDTDTQYF
DNA: TGTGCCACCAGCAGGCCCGGATCCCCTAGGCACGACACAGATACGCAGTATTTT
V: TRBV15
J: TRBJ2-3
size: many
length: 18
D: -

CDR3: CASSLGAQNEQFF
DNA: TGCGCCAGCAGCTTGGGGGCCCAGAATGAGCAGTTCTTC
V: TRBV5-1
J: TRBJ2-1
size: -
length: 13
D: -

CDR3: CSASGEANEKLFF
DNA: TGCAGTGCTAGTGGGGAAGCTAATGAAAAACTGTTTTTT
V: TRBV20-1
J: TRBJ1-4
size: -
length: 13
D: -

CDR3: CASSPSGTLEAFF
DNA: TGTGCCAGCAGCCCTAGCGGTACCCTTGAAGCTTTCTTT
V: TRBV7-2
J: TRBJ1-1
size: -
length: 13
D: -

CDR3: CASSQGLLGGYTF
DNA: TGCGCCAGCAGCCAGGGTCTACTTGGTGGCTACACCTTC
V: TRBV4-1
J: TRBJ1-2
size: -
length: 13
D: -

CDR3: CSARERGPSPRGLYEQYF
DNA: TGCAGTGCTAGGGAGAGAGGTCCCAGCCCTAGGGGACTCTACGAGCAGTACTTC
V: TRBV20-1
J: TRBJ2-7
size: -
length: 18
D: -

CDR3: CSARAWGGEGYGYTF
DNA: TGCAGTGCTAGAGCGTGGGGAGGGGAAGGCTATGGCTACACCTTC
V: TRBV20-1
J: TRBJ1-2
size: -
length: 15
D: -

CDR3: CASSWGTSGGSTDTQYF
DNA: TGCGCCAGCAGCTGGGGGACTAGCGGGGGGAGCACAGATACGCAGTATTTT
V: TRBV5-1
J: TRBJ2-3
size: -
length: 17
D: TRBD2

CDR3: CAGSVSRLAGNEQFF
DNA: TGTGCCGGCAGCGTTAGTCGCCTTGCGGGTAATGAGCAGTTCTTC
V: TRBV9
J: TRBJ2-1
size: few
length: 15
D: -

CDR3: CASSYLASGANVLTF
DNA: TGTGCCAGCAGTTACTTGGCCTCTGGGGCCAACGTCCTGACTTTC
V: TRBV28
J: TRBJ2-6
size: -
length: 15
D: -

CDR3: CAISDAPKSGANVLTF
DNA: TGTGCCATCAGTGACGCCCCAAAATCTGGGGCCAACGTCCTGACTTTC
V: TRBV10-3
J: TRBJ2-6
size: few
length: 16
D: -

CDR3: CASSEIGSLPETQYF
DNA: TGTGCCAGCAGCGAGATTGGTTCCTTGCCGGAGACCCAGTACTTC
V: TRBV7-2
J: TRBJ2-5
size: -
length: 15
D: -

CDR3: CASKLAGLSTDTQYF
DNA: TGTGCCAGCAAATTAGCGGGGCTTAGCACAGATACGCAGTATTTT
V: TRBV7-2
J: TRBJ2-3
size: few
length: 15
D: TRBD2

CDR3: CASSLLGQARLYEQYF
DNA: TGTGCCAGCAGTTTACTTGGACAGGCTCGACTCTACGAGCAGTACTTC
V: TRBV27
J: TRBJ2-7
size: -
length: 16
D: TRBD1

CDR3: CASSPIAGGRNIQYF
DNA: TGTGCCAGCAGTCCTATAGCGGGGGGAAGGAACATTCAGTACTTC
V: TRBV6-5
J: TRBJ2-4
size: many
length: 15
D: TRBD2

CDR3: CASRETGRRIDGYTF
DNA: TGTGCCAGCAGAGAAACAGGGAGAAGAATCGATGGCTACACCTTC
V: TRBV11-2
J: TRBJ1-2
size: few
length: 15
D: -

CDR3: CSAPARDRTNTEAFF
DNA: TGCAGTGCCCCGGCTCGGGACAGGACGAACACTGAAGCTTTCTTT
V: TRBV20-1
J: TRBJ1-1
size: -
length: 15
D: TRBD1

CDR3: CASSYGEGVETQYF
DNA: TGTGCCAGCAGCTACGGGGAGGGAGTCGAGACCCAGTACTTC
V: TRBV6-2/TRBV6-3
J: TRBJ2-5
size: -
length: 14
D: TRBD2

CDR3: CSVEGGLNTEAFF
DNA: TGCAGCGTTGAGGGCGGATTGAACACTGAAGCTTTCTTT
V: TRBV29-1
J: TRBJ1-1
size: few
length: 13
D: -

CDR3: CASSQFPNTGERVF
DNA: TGTGCCAGCAGCCAATTCCCTAACACCGGGGAGCGGGTTTTT
V: TRBV3-1
J: TRBJ2-2
size: once
length: 14
D: -

CDR3: CASSLSGDGFYEQYF
DNA: TGTGCCAGCAGTTTATCGGGGGACGGCTTCTACGAGCAGTACTTC
V: TRBV27
J: TRBJ2-7
size: few
length: 15
D: -

CDR3: CSVEDTGTGRNEQFF
DNA: TGCAGCGTCGAAGATACCGGGACAGGGAGGAATGAGCAGTTCTTC
V: TRBV29-1
J: TRBJ2-1
size: few
length: 15
D: TRBD1